These 21 T cell receptor beta chains were all obtained from the same sample, sequenced in a study of Ad26.COV2.S vaccination and SARS-CoV-2 variants. Generated by immunoSEQ multiplex PCR, the TCRdb table keeps only in-frame clones and is missing some. This sample carries about 680,000 clones, roughly nine tenths of them seen once, and the ten largest clones take roughly 1.5%. The treatment is: about 20 received Ad26.COV2.S at low or high dose, single or two shots; 5 received placebo; per-sample allocation not given. Samples came from day 63 after the first vaccine or placebo injection. The starting material was peripheral blood, obtained in a trial of Ad26.COV2.S vaccine versus placebo. The receptor set was obtained from a person aged 18-60 years who received the Ad26.COV2.S COVID-19 vaccine or a placebo.

The gene calls are TRBV25-1 and TRBJ1-1; tentative D call: TRBD1 (5 bases). The germline CDR1 and CDR2 sequences are MGHDK and SYGVNS. Trimming stripped 3 bases from V and 1 base from J, with 12 bases between. The CDR3 sequence is 15 residues long. This CDR3 is CASSDRGMANTEAFF. The CDR3 nucleotides are TGTGCCAGCAGTGATCGGGGGATGGCGAACACTGAAGCTTTCTTT.

This clone has just one count. Here the CDR3 reads CASSISQGVQELFF. Written as DNA, the CDR3 is TGTGCCAGTAGTATATCGCAGGGGGTCCAGGAACTGTTTTTT. This chain connects TRBV19 to TRBJ1-4; 7 bases fit TRBD1. V shed 2 bases, J shed 12 bases, and the junction held 9 bases outside the gene matches. The CDR3 contains 14 residues. Germline-derived CDR1 and CDR2 are LNHDA and SQIVND (reference sequence).

The V call is TRBV10-1, the J call TRBJ2-3; D may be TRBD2 (5 bases). Deletions cut 4 bases from V and 10 bases from J, with 15 bases between. Germline CDR1 is WNHNN and CDR2 is SYGVQD (reference sequence). This CDR3 comprises 13 residues. CDR3 residues: CASSGTVAEAQYF. The CDR3 coding sequence is TGCGCCAGCAGTGGGACGGTTGCGGAGGCGCAGTATTTT.

Comments on this clone: In the same sample, other DNA sequences code for this CDR3. The genes are TRBV7-2 and TRBJ2-3, with 8 bases identical to TRBD2. Germline lookup yields CDR1 SGHTA and CDR2 FQGNSA. This CDR3 spans 16 amino acids. Unmatched junction bases numbered 5, after V lost 0 bases and J lost 3 bases. As DNA, the CDR3 is TGTGCCAGCAGCTTAGCGACGGGAGGGGGGACAGATACGCAGTATTTT. Protein product: CASSLATGGGTDTQYF.

This chain uses TRBV19 with TRBJ2-3, with D unclear. The CDR3 loop spans 15 amino acids. Germline CDR1 and CDR2: LNHDA and SQIVND (reference sequence). Trimming stripped 1 base from V and 0 bases from J, with 8 bases between. DNA for the CDR3: TGTGCCAGTAGTATAGGGCAGGCAAGCACAGATACGCAGTATTTT. It encodes CASSIGQASTDTQYF.

The J gene is TRBJ2-3, the V gene TRBV3-1 (or the pseudogene TRBV3-2); tentative D call: TRBD1 (6 bases). Germline loops: CDR1 LGHDT, CDR2 YNNKEL (reference sequence). This CDR3 contains 13 residues. V was cut by 4 bases and J by 4 bases, with 9 bases left in between. In DNA form, the CDR3 reads TGTGCCAGCAGCCCCCGGACAGCAGATACGCAGTATTTT. It is translated as CASSPRTADTQYF.

V and J are TRBV9 and TRBJ1-2; perhaps TRBD1 as D (6 bases). Germline lookup yields CDR1 SGDLS and CDR2 YYNGEE. The V and J ends lost 0 bases and 3 bases respectively, with 15 bases between them. This CDR3 is 16 amino acids long. The CDR3 nucleotides read TGTGCCAGCAGCGTAGCCCGCCAGGGGAGGGACTATGGCTACACCTTC. Encoded protein: CASSVARQGRDYGYTF. Full variable domain (missing parts from reference TRBV9 and TRBJ1-2): DSGVTQTPKHLITATGQRVTLRCSPRSGDLSVYWYQQSLDQGLQFLIQYYNGEERAKGNILERFSAQQFPDLHSELNLSSLELGDSALYFCASSVARQGRDYGYTFGSGTRLTVV.

The V and J genes are TRBV6-5 and TRBJ2-7; D is unclear. V gave up 3 bases and J gave up 3 bases, with 15 bases separating them. Per the germline V gene, CDR1 is MNHEY and CDR2 is SVGAGI. This CDR3 spans 15 amino acids. In DNA form, the CDR3 reads TGTGCCAGCAGTTATTCGGACCGCCACATCTACGAGCAGTACTTC. Protein sequence: CASSYSDRHIYEQYF.

The chain employs TRBV4-3 and TRBJ1-4, with a tentative D call TRBD1 (6 bases). The V end lost 0 bases, the J end lost 8 bases, and 16 bases lay between the germline ends. The germline V gene has CDR1 LGHNA and CDR2 YSLEER. The CDR3 consists of 16 residues. The CDR3 DNA reads TGCGCCAGCAGCCAAGATCGGGGGCGCCTTGGGGAAAAACTGTTTTTT. Its protein is CASSQDRGRLGEKLFF.

The rearrangement joins TRBV9 to TRBJ2-5; TRBD2 matches at 9 bases. The V and J ends lost 4 bases and 5 bases, in that order; junction bases with no gene match: 9. This CDR3 spans 15 amino acids. The germline CDR1 and CDR2 sequences are SGDLS and YYNGEE. CDR3 coding DNA: TGTGCCAGCAGCCTTGGCGGGGGGGCAGAGGAGACCCAGTACTTC. Translated: CASSLGGGAEETQYF.

The genes are TRBV7-8 and TRBJ1-1; TRBD1 aligns across 8 bases. Germline assignment: CDR1 SGHVS and CDR2 FQNEAQ. J gave up 0 bases and V 5 bases, and 8 bases lay outside the gene matches. The CDR3 is made up of 16 amino acids. CDR3 bases: TGTGCCAGCAGCCCGGGGACAGGAGGTCTGAACACTGAAGCTTTCTTT. Protein product: CASSPGTGGLNTEAFF. Together with reference TRBV7-8 and TRBJ1-1, the CDR3 gives the full variable domain: GAGVSQSPRYKVAKRGQDVALRCDPISGHVSLFWYQQALGQGPEFLTYFQNEAQLDKSGLPSDRFFAERPEGSVSTLKIQRTQQEDSAVYLCASSPGTGGLNTEAFFGQGTRLTVV.

The rearrangement links TRBV15 to TRBJ2-3, with 12 bases identical to TRBD2. Germline V gene data show CDR1 as LNHNV and CDR2 as YYDKDF (reference sequence). CDR3 size: 17 residues. The trim removed 1 base at V and 4 bases at J, leaving 6 bases unmatched. This CDR3 is CATSRGRLAGVADTQYF. The CDR3 coding sequence is TGTGCCACCAGCAGAGGCCGACTAGCGGGAGTGGCAGATACGCAGTATTTT.

Turning to this clone: One end of the junction varies from germline; a read error may be responsible. CDR3 DNA: TGTGCCAGCAGTGAAGCGCTTCTAGGTGGGGCCATTTTT. Translating gives CASSEALLGGAIF. This sequence joins TRBV2 and TRBJ1-4; a weak D match, TRBD1 (5 bases). The CDR3 has 13 residues. The germline V gene encodes CDR1 SNHLY and CDR2 FYNNEI.

This chain uses TRBV27 with TRBJ2-7; 11 positions match TRBD2. Germline assignment: CDR1 MNHEY and CDR2 SMNVEV (reference sequence). V lost 0 bases, J lost 7 bases, and 8 bases stayed unmatched. This CDR3 has 16 residues. DNA of the CDR3: TGTGCCAGCAGTTTATCTCCTAGCGGGAGGAGGAGGGAGCAGTACTTC. Translated: CASSLSPSGRRREQYF.

This rearrangement joins TRBV5-1 to TRBJ2-1; perhaps TRBD2 as D (6 bases). CDR1 and CDR2 (germline): SGHRS, YFSETQ. The CDR3 spans 17 residues. V was cut by 4 bases and J by 3 bases, with 20 bases left in between. Here the CDR3 DNA reads TGCGCCAGCAGCGCCGCAAAGATCCAGGGAGGCTACAATGAGCAGTTCTTC. It translates to CASSAAKIQGGYNEQFF.

This chain uses TRBV7-9 with TRBJ2-1; 7 nucleotides agree with TRBD1. With 3 bases clipped from V and 5 bases from J, the junction kept 10 bases outside the gene matches. The germline V gene encodes CDR1 SEHNR and CDR2 FQNEAQ (reference sequence). This CDR3 comprises 16 residues. The CDR3, as DNA: TGTGCCAGCAGCTTTAAGGTTGGACAGGTTGACAATGAGCAGTTCTTC. Translation: CASSFKVGQVDNEQFF. The full variable domain, in which reference TRBV7-9 and TRBJ2-1 provide the parts outside the CDR3, is DTGVSQNPRHKITKRGQNVTFRCDPISEHNRLYWYRQTLGQGPEFLTYFQNEAQLEKSRLLSDRFSAERPKGSFSTLEIQRTEQGDSAMYLCASSFKVGQVDNEQFFGPGTRLTVL.

The rearrangement uses TRBV19 and TRBJ1-1; D gene unclear. The ends were cut back, 10 bases at V and 6 bases at J, with 15 bases in the middle. CDR1 is LNHDA and CDR2 is SQIVND in the germline V gene (reference sequence). This CDR3 has 12 amino acids. CDR3 DNA sequence: TGTGCCACCTCGCCACTGGGCGCTGAAGCTTTCTTT. Translation: CATSPLGAEAFF.

The V and J genes are TRBV7-9 and TRBJ1-6, with TRBD1 matching over 10 bases. V was clipped by 3 bases and J by 6 bases; unmatched bases: 2. Germline lookup yields CDR1 SEHNR and CDR2 FQNEAQ (reference sequence). The CDR3 runs 15 residues. CDR3 in DNA: TGTGCCAGCAGCTTTGGGGACAGGGGTAATTCACCCCTCCACTTT. Its protein is CASSFGDRGNSPLHF.

This clone occurred once. The chain uses TRBV10-3 and TRBJ1-6; 10 positions match TRBD1. Germline values: CDR1 ENHRY, CDR2 SYGVKD. The CDR3 has 13 amino acids. V gave up 10 bases and J gave up 6 bases; unmatched junction bases: 3. The CDR3 sequence is CATGQGGNSPLHF. DNA of the CDR3: TGTGCCACCGGACAGGGGGGTAATTCACCCCTCCACTTT.

V and J are TRBV5-4 and TRBJ1-5, with a possible D match to TRBD1 (6 bases). The CDR3 has 15 amino acids. Trimming removed 4 bases at V and 5 bases at J, with 16 bases between. CDR1 and CDR2 from the germline V gene are SGHNT and YYREEE (reference sequence). The CDR3 nucleotides read TGTGCCAGCAGCGAGAGGGGGGGTTTAGATCAGCCCCAGCATTTT. Residues: CASSERGGLDQPQHF.

Comments on this clone: This same CDR3 is encoded by further DNA sequences in the sample. The CDR3 loop is CASSYEGRNTEAFF. CDR3 bases: TGTGCCAGCAGTTACGAGGGGCGGAACACTGAAGCTTTCTTT. V gene TRBV6-6 combines with J gene TRBJ1-1; the D gene is possibly TRBD1 (5 bases). This CDR3 has 14 amino acids. Germline V CDR1 and CDR2: MNHNY, SVGAGI (reference sequence). Trimming left V 2 bases short and J 1 base short, with 8 bases between.